This is a list of T cell receptor beta chains from one sample in a study of shared clonotypes between healthy human individuals. Data came from immunoSEQ multiplex PCR; TCRdb stores just in-frame clones and leaves some out. The sample gives about 230,000 clones, approximately 70% of which show up once; 11% is in the top ten. Sequencing used memory CD4+ T cells sorted from blood. Every receptor here comes from a young man in good health. The CDR3 runs from the conserved cysteine through the conserved F or W. The D gene is left open where the match is weak. Clone size appears in some rows only: once, few, many, or a class for an expanded clone.

CDR3: CASSWAGGSYNEQFF
DNA: TGCGCCAGCAGTTGGGCGGGAGGCTCCTACAATGAGCAGTTCTTC
J: TRBJ2-1
V: TRBV5-1
D: TRBD2
size: NA

CDR3: CASSSRTSNTDTQYF
DNA: TGTGCCAGCAGCTCACGGACTAGCAACACAGATACGCAGTATTTT
J: TRBJ2-3
V: TRBV7-2
D: TRBD2
size: NA

CDR3: CAGVSGTSGRVTDTQYF
DNA: TGTGCCGGAGTATCCGGGACTAGCGGGAGAGTCACAGATACGCAGTATTTT
J: TRBJ2-3
V: TRBV27
D: TRBD2
size: NA

CDR3: CATTGPYEQYF
DNA: TGTGCCACGACTGGGCCTTACGAGCAGTACTTC
J: TRBJ2-7
V: TRBV28
D: NA
size: once

CDR3: CASSLDRLDTQYF
DNA: TGCGCCAGCAGCTTGGACAGACTAGATACGCAGTATTTT
J: TRBJ2-3
V: TRBV5-1
D: NA
size: NA

CDR3: CASSLISGRGFYGYTF
DNA: TGTGCCAGCAGCTTAATATCGGGCAGGGGTTTTTATGGCTACACCTTC
J: TRBJ1-2
V: TRBV7-2
D: NA
size: few

CDR3: CASRPTNTEAFF
DNA: TGTGCCAGCAGGCCAACGAACACTGAAGCTTTCTTT
J: TRBJ1-1
V: TRBV28
D: NA
size: NA

CDR3: CASGAGQGSYEQYF
DNA: TGTGCCAGCGGCGCTGGACAGGGCTCCTACGAGCAGTACTTC
J: TRBJ2-7
V: TRBV2
D: TRBD1
size: NA

CDR3: CAIMKEGSYNEQFF
DNA: TGTGCCATCATGAAGGAGGGCTCCTACAATGAGCAGTTCTTC
J: TRBJ2-1
V: TRBV10-3
D: NA
size: NA

CDR3: CASATQVIGQPQHF
DNA: TGTGCCAGCGCGACTCAGGTTATCGGTCAGCCCCAGCATTTT
J: TRBJ1-5
V: TRBV2
D: NA
size: NA

CDR3: CASSSPNSGFTGELFF
DNA: TGTGCCAGCAGTTCCCCAAATAGCGGGTTCACCGGGGAGCTGTTTTTT
J: TRBJ2-2
V: TRBV6-5
D: TRBD2
size: NA

CDR3: CASSRRNTEAFF
DNA: TGTGCCAGCAGCAGGAGGAACACTGAAGCTTTCTTT
J: TRBJ1-1
V: TRBV5-6
D: NA
size: NA

CDR3: CASSPGRYEQYF
DNA: TGTGCCAGCAGCCCCGGGAGGTACGAGCAGTACTTC
J: TRBJ2-7
V: TRBV11-2
D: TRBD2
size: NA

CDR3: CASSNEERERSSQYF
DNA: TGTGCCAGCAGTAACGAGGAAAGGGAACGGTCCTCGCAGTATTTT
J: TRBJ2-3
V: TRBV25-1
D: NA
size: NA

CDR3: CASSSPLGGYTF
DNA: TGTGCCAGCAGTTCCCCTCTGGGTGGCTACACCTTC
J: TRBJ1-2
V: TRBV28
D: NA
size: NA

CDR3: CASVGGSLSSSYEQYF
DNA: TGTGCCAGCGTCGGAGGGTCCCTTTCCAGCTCCTACGAGCAGTACTTC
J: TRBJ2-7
V: TRBV28
D: NA
size: NA

CDR3: CASSPLAEQETQYF
DNA: TGTGCCAGCAGTCCTCTAGCGGAGCAAGAGACCCAGTACTTC
J: TRBJ2-5
V: TRBV28
D: TRBD2
size: NA

CDR3: CASSQGLTETQYF
DNA: TGTGCCAGCAGCCAGGGCCTTACAGAGACCCAGTACTTC
J: TRBJ2-5
V: TRBV5-5
D: NA
size: NA

CDR3: CASSPVSTGTGFSDTQYF
DNA: TGTGCCAGCTCACCGGTCAGCACCGGGACAGGGTTCTCGGATACGCAGTATTTT
J: TRBJ2-3
V: TRBV18
D: TRBD1
size: NA

CDR3: CASSFGTSGSYNEQFF
DNA: TGTGCCAGCAGCTTTGGGACTAGCGGGAGTTACAATGAGCAGTTCTTC
J: TRBJ2-1
V: TRBV7-9
D: TRBD2
size: NA

CDR3: CAISLKPGLAGEETQYF
DNA: TGTGCCATCAGTCTAAAACCGGGACTAGCGGGAGAAGAGACCCAGTACTTC
J: TRBJ2-5
V: TRBV10-3
D: TRBD2
size: few

CDR3: CASSETVNYGYTF
DNA: TGCGCCAGCAGTGAGACAGTTAACTATGGCTACACCTTC
J: TRBJ1-2
V: TRBV10-2
D: NA
size: NA

CDR3: CASSLQILAGAREQYF
DNA: TGTGCCAGCAGCTTGCAGATCCTAGCGGGAGCTCGAGAGCAGTACTTC
J: TRBJ2-7
V: TRBV5-6
D: TRBD2
size: few

CDR3: CASSSSRGASYGYTF
DNA: TGTGCCAGCAGCTCGAGCAGGGGCGCCAGCTATGGCTACACCTTC
J: TRBJ1-2
V: TRBV5-4
D: NA
size: NA

CDR3: CSVEDIRTSGSNEQFF
DNA: TGCAGCGTTGAAGATATACGGACTAGCGGGAGCAATGAGCAGTTCTTC
J: TRBJ2-1
V: TRBV29-1
D: TRBD2
size: NA

CDR3: CAISECGRACEQYF
DNA: TGTGCCATCAGTGAATGTGGGAGGGCCTGCGAGCAGTACTTC
J: TRBJ2-7
V: TRBV10-3
D: TRBD2
size: NA

CDR3: CATRGRATKNIQYF
DNA: TGTGCCACCAGGGGGAGGGCTACCAAAAACATTCAGTACTTC
J: TRBJ2-4
V: TRBV15
D: TRBD2
size: many

CDR3: CSVPGQGRGGYTF
DNA: TGCAGCGTCCCGGGACAGGGAAGAGGTGGCTACACCTTC
J: TRBJ1-2
V: TRBV29-1
D: TRBD1
size: NA

CDR3: CASSPGGGDLWGRALSEQYF
DNA: TGTGCCAGCTCACCGGGAGGGGGGGATCTCTGGGGCCGGGCACTCTCCGAGCAGTACTTC
J: TRBJ2-7
V: TRBV18
D: NA
size: NA

CDR3: CAIRASGGRDTQYF
DNA: TGTGCCATCAGGGCAAGCGGGGGGCGGGATACGCAGTATTTT
J: TRBJ2-3
V: TRBV10-3
D: TRBD2
size: NA

CDR3: CASSFSGTSGPGQFF
DNA: TGCGCCAGCAGCTTCTCCGGGACTAGCGGCCCAGGGCAGTTCTTC
J: TRBJ2-1
V: TRBV5-1
D: TRBD2
size: NA

CDR3: CASSVGEADTNQPQHF
DNA: TGTGCCAGCAGCGTAGGTGAGGCGGACACCAATCAGCCCCAGCATTTT
J: TRBJ1-5
V: TRBV9
D: NA
size: few

CDR3: CASSSPPVYGYTF
DNA: TGTGCCAGCAGTTCGCCTCCGGTCTATGGCTACACCTTC
J: TRBJ1-2
V: TRBV28
D: NA
size: NA

CDR3: CASSEPERQFF
DNA: TGTGCCAGCAGTGAACCGGAGCGGCAGTTCTTC
J: TRBJ2-1
V: TRBV6-1
D: NA
size: NA

CDR3: CASSELLGQYF
DNA: TGTGCCAGCAGTGAACTTTTAGGTCAGTACTTC
J: TRBJ2-4
V: TRBV6-1
D: NA
size: NA

CDR3: CASSVLTGGGEKLFF
DNA: TGCGCCAGCAGCGTCTTGACAGGGGGTGGTGAAAAACTGTTTTTT
J: TRBJ1-4
V: TRBV5-1
D: TRBD1
size: NA

CDR3: CASKPSSQVGNQPQHF
DNA: TGTGCCAGCAAGCCAAGTAGCCAGGTTGGGAATCAGCCCCAGCATTTT
J: TRBJ1-5
V: TRBV2
D: NA
size: NA

CDR3: CASRIAGNIQYF
DNA: TGTGCCAGCAGAATAGCGGGGAACATTCAGTACTTC
J: TRBJ2-4
V: TRBV2
D: TRBD2
size: NA